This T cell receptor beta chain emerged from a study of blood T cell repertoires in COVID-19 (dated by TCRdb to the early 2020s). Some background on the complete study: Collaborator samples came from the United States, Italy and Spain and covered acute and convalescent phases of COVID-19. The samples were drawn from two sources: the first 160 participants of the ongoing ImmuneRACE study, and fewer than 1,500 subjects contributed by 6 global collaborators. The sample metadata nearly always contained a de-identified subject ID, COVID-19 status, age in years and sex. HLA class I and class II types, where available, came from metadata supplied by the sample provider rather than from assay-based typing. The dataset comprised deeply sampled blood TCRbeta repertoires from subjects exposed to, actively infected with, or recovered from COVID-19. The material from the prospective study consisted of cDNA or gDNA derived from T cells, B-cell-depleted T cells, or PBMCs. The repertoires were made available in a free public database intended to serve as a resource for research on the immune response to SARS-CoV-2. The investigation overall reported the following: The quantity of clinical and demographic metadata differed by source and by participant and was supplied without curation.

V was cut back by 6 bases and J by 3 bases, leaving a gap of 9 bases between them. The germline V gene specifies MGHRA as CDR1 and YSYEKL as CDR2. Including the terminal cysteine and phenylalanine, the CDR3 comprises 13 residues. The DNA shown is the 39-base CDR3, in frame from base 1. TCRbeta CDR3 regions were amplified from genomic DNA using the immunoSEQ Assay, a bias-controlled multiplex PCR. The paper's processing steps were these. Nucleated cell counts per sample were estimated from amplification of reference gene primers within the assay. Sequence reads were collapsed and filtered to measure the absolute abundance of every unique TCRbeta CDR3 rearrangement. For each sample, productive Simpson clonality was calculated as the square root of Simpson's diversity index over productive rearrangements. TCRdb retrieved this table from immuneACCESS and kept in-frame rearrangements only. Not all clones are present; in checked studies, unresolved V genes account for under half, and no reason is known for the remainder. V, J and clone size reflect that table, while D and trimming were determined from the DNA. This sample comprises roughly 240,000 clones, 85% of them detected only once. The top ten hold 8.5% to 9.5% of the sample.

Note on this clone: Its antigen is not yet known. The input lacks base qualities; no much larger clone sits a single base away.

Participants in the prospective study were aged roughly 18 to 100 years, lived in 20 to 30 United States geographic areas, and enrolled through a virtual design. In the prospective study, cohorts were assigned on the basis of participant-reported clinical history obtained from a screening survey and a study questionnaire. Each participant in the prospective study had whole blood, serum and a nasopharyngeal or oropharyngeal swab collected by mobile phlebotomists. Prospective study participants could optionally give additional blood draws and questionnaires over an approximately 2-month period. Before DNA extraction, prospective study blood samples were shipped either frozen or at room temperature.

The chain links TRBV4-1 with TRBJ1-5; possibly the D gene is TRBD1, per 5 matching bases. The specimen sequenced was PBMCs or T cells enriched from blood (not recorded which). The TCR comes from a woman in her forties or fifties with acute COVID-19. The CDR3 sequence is CASSLQDNQPQHF. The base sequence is TGCGCCAGCAGTCTACAGGACAATCAGCCCCAGCATTTT.